This T cell receptor (beta chain) was sequenced in a study of cytomegalovirus exposure and HLA in healthy donors. About the research overall: The early release's HLA-typed donors yielded 78 million or so unique TCRs. General study results and limits: One later analysis reportedly identified an Asian-associated ancestry cluster that showed fewer N-insertions than the roughly 600-donor mean. The study recorded 164 TCR beta chains that were cytomegalovirus-associated.

PCR involved 60 Vbeta and 13 Jbeta primers. Produced via immunoSEQ multiplex PCR; TCRdb's table is partial and in-frame only. The repertoire includes some 150,000 clones, about two thirds of them detected once, and 2.8% sits in the top ten. To note about this clone: The antigen is unknown.

The length of the CDR3 is 13 residues. Per the germline V gene, CDR1 is MDHEN and CDR2 is SYDVKM. Between the trimmed V and J ends, which lost 2 bases and 3 bases, there was a span of 7 bases. The receptor comes from a woman in her 30s in good health and CMV-seronegative. This chain uses TRBV28 with TRBJ1-2; possible D gene TRBD1, 6 bases. Sequencing was performed on PBMCs. CDR3 region: CASSLQGHYGYTF. The CDR3 DNA is TGTGCCAGCAGTTTACAGGGGCACTATGGCTACACCTTC.